These T cell receptor beta chains were read from a single sample in a study of cytomegalovirus exposure and HLA in healthy donors. Produced via immunoSEQ multiplex PCR; TCRdb's table is partial and in-frame only. The sample lists 200,000 or so clones, more than 70% occurring once. The specimen was PBMCs. These TCRs come from a boy aged 5-17 years in good health and CMV-seronegative. CDR3s include the opening cysteine and the closing phenylalanine or tryptophan. D genes are given only for firm matches. Clone size is not always given. Where it is, it says once, few, many or a class for expanded clones.

D	length	size	V	J	CDR3	DNA
TRBD1	16	few	TRBV5-6	TRBJ1-2	CASSFGDRGQRSGYTF	TGTGCCAGCAGCTTTGGGGACAGGGGGCAAAGGAGTGGCTACACCTTC
TRBD1	14	-	TRBV19	TRBJ1-2	CASTRRNRGYGYTF	TGTGCCAGTACCCGTAGGAACAGGGGCTATGGCTACACCTTC
TRBD2	15	-	TRBV10-3	TRBJ2-3	CAISETGGSTDTQYF	TGTGCCATCAGTGAGACGGGAGGAAGCACAGATACGCAGTATTTT
-	17	-	TRBV9	TRBJ1-5	CASSVEFKGGGNQPQHF	TGTGCCAGCAGCGTAGAATTTAAAGGGGGAGGCAATCAGCCCCAGCATTTT
-	13	-	TRBV5-1	TRBJ1-1	CASLGAGNTEAFF	TGCGCCAGCCTGGGGGCAGGAAACACTGAAGCTTTCTTT
-	17	-	TRBV10-3	TRBJ1-5	CAISESGVGASNQPQHF	TGTGCCATCAGTGAATCAGGGGTGGGGGCTAGCAATCAGCCCCAGCATTTT
-	14	-	TRBV28	TRBJ1-4	CASSLARTNEKLFF	TGTGCCAGCAGTTTAGCCAGAACAAATGAAAAACTGTTTTTT
TRBD1	15	-	TRBV5-1	TRBJ1-6	CASSPPGQYNSPLHF	TGCGCCAGCAGCCCGCCGGGACAGTATAATTCACCCCTCCACTTT
TRBD2	18	-	TRBV19	TRBJ2-7	CASSTAVGTSGFSYEQYF	TGTGCCAGTAGTACCGCAGTTGGGACTAGCGGCTTTAGCTACGAGCAGTACTTC
-	13	few	TRBV9	TRBJ2-7	CASSPRGSYEQYF	TGTGCCAGCAGCCCCAGAGGCTCCTACGAGCAGTACTTC
-	18	-	TRBV4-1	TRBJ2-1	CASSQDYLGVPSYNEQFF	TGCGCCAGCAGCCAAGACTATTTAGGGGTACCCTCCTACAATGAGCAGTTCTTC
TRBD2	16	-	TRBV7-2	TRBJ2-7	CASSLGLAGVSYEQYF	TGTGCCAGCAGCCTCGGACTAGCGGGGGTCTCCTACGAGCAGTACTTC
-	18	-	TRBV15	TRBJ1-1	CATSRGFGGIFVNTEAFF	TGTGCCACCAGCAGAGGGTTCGGGGGTATCTTTGTGAACACTGAAGCTTTCTTT
-	14	-	TRBV4-1	TRBJ2-1	CASKYPGKSNEQFF	TGCGCCAGCAAGTACCCGGGGAAATCAAATGAGCAGTTCTTC
-	12	-	TRBV29-1	TRBJ1-2	CSVEDTFYGYTF	TGCAGCGTTGAGGACACTTTCTATGGCTACACCTTC
-	13	-	TRBV27	TRBJ1-5	CASQTASNQPQHF	TGTGCCAGCCAGACAGCCAGCAATCAGCCCCAGCATTTT
-	15	once	TRBV4-3	TRBJ2-7	CASSTWGGGIYEQYF	TGCGCCAGCAGCACCTGGGGCGGGGGCATCTACGAGCAGTACTTC
TRBD1	13	-	TRBV7-8	TRBJ2-7	CASSIDRGYEQYF	TGTGCCAGCAGCATCGACAGGGGCTACGAGCAGTACTTC
TRBD2	11	-	TRBV14	TRBJ2-1	CASSQGLEQFF	TGTGCCAGCAGCCAGGGACTAGAGCAGTTCTTC
TRBD1	14	-	TRBV7-9	TRBJ1-1	CASSLDAGGHEAFF	TGTGCCAGCAGCTTAGATGCAGGGGGCCATGAAGCTTTCTTT
TRBD1	14	-	TRBV25-1	TRBJ1-2	CASSWTGENYGYTF	TGTGCCAGCAGCTGGACAGGGGAGAACTATGGCTACACCTTC
-	14	-	TRBV28	TRBJ1-6	CASSLEQGFSPLHF	TGTGCCAGCAGTTTAGAACAGGGTTTCTCACCCCTCCACTTT
TRBD2	16	-	TRBV25-1	TRBJ2-1	CASSEWGRASYNEQFF	TGTGCCAGCAGTGAATGGGGGAGGGCCTCCTACAATGAGCAGTTCTTC
TRBD1	15	-	TRBV19	TRBJ1-1	CASSISGTANTEAFF	TGTGCCAGTAGTATCTCCGGGACAGCTAACACTGAAGCTTTCTTT
-	14	-	TRBV6-1	TRBJ2-3	CASSEAGLTDTQYF	TGTGCCAGCAGTGAAGCGGGACTGACAGATACGCAGTATTTT
TRBD2	13	-	TRBV2	TRBJ2-1	CASSVAREGWQFF	TGTGCCAGCAGTGTAGCGCGGGAGGGGTGGCAGTTCTTC
-	14	-	TRBV5-1	TRBJ1-6	CASAHSSTNSPLHF	TGCGCCAGCGCGCACAGCTCAACTAATTCACCCCTCCACTTT
TRBD2	15	-	TRBV7-9	TRBJ2-5	CSSSLGSGGQETQYF	TGTTCCAGCAGCCTAGGTAGCGGGGGGCAAGAGACCCAGTACTTC
-	12	-	TRBV7-9	TRBJ2-1	CASSPRPNEQFF	TGTGCCAGCAGCCCTCGTCCGAATGAGCAGTTCTTC
-	16	once	TRBV5-4	TRBJ2-2	CASSLGSWERTGELFF	TGTGCCAGCAGCTTGGGGAGTTGGGAGCGGACCGGGGAGCTGTTTTTT
-	14	-	TRBV29-1	TRBJ1-1	CSVATGMTNTEAFF	TGCAGCGTGGCTACAGGTATGACGAACACTGAAGCTTTCTTT
-	13	-	TRBV2	TRBJ2-1	CASSGQVYNEQFF	TGTGCCAGCAGTGGACAGGTTTACAATGAGCAGTTCTTC
-	12	-	TRBV6-6	TRBJ2-5	CASSYIRETQYF	TGTGCCAGCAGTTACATCCGAGAGACCCAGTACTTC
TRBD1	17	-	TRBV11-2	TRBJ1-1	CASSLWDRGRGAGEAFF	TGTGCCAGCAGCTTATGGGACAGGGGGCGAGGGGCCGGTGAAGCTTTCTTT
-	12	-	TRBV19	TRBJ1-1	CASSINSEEAFF	TGTGCCAGTAGTATAAATAGCGAGGAAGCTTTCTTT
TRBD1	15	-	TRBV6-6	TRBJ2-5	CAGAPRGGGGWTQYF	TGTGCCGGCGCTCCCCGAGGGGGCGGTGGGTGGACCCAGTACTTC
TRBD1	15	-	TRBV15	TRBJ2-1	CATSRDGTGYNEQFF	TGTGCCACCAGCAGAGATGGGACAGGGTACAATGAGCAGTTCTTC
-	17	-	TRBV18	TRBJ2-1	CASSLTGSLRGRNEQFF	TGTGCCAGCTCATTAACAGGGAGCCTTAGGGGTCGGAATGAGCAGTTCTTC
-	13	-	TRBV19	TRBJ2-5	CASSSRGKETQYF	TGTGCCAGTAGTTCCAGGGGAAAAGAGACCCAGTACTTC
TRBD1	15	-	TRBV5-1	TRBJ2-6	CASSTDRAGANVLTF	TGCGCCAGCAGCACCGACAGGGCTGGGGCCAACGTCCTGACTTTC
-	13	-	TRBV2	TRBJ2-5	CASNIEIQETQYF	TGTGCCAGCAATATAGAGATACAAGAGACCCAGTACTTC
TRBD1	14	-	TRBV30	TRBJ2-5	CAWSGNRGWETQYF	TGTGCCTGGAGTGGCAACAGGGGATGGGAGACCCAGTACTTC
TRBD1	15	-	TRBV19	TRBJ1-2	CASSIGGTGLYGYTF	TGTGCCAGTAGTATAGGTGGGACAGGCCTCTATGGCTACACCTTC